These T cell receptor beta chains were read from a single sample in a study of tumour-infiltrating T cells in Burkitt lymphoma. Clones were sequenced by immunoSEQ multiplex PCR, and TCRdb holds only the in-frame ones, with some missing. The sample contains 5,000 to 6,000 clones, 9.9% of which appear only once. The sequencing input was tumor tissue. The receptors stem from a human donor with diffuse large B-cell lymphoma. The CDR3 runs from the conserved cysteine through the conserved F or W. A D gene is named only where the DNA matches it firmly. Clone size is not always given. Where it is, it says once, few, many or a class for expanded clones.

V gene: TRBV27
clone size: few
D gene: -
J gene: TRBJ2-6
CDR3 DNA: TGTGCCAGCAGTTTATATACAGCTGGGGCCAACGTCCTGACTTTC
CDR3 protein: CASSLYTAGANVLTF

V gene: TRBV9
clone size: -
D gene: TRBD1
J gene: TRBJ1-4
CDR3 DNA: TGTGCCAGCAGCCCCCGGACAGGGGAAGAAAAACTGTTTTTT
CDR3 protein: CASSPRTGEEKLFF

V gene: TRBV7-6
clone size: few
D gene: TRBD2
J gene: TRBJ2-7
CDR3 DNA: TGTGCCAGCAGCTTATTGTACGGGGGGGTGGGATACGAGCAGTACTTC
CDR3 protein: CASSLLYGGVGYEQYF

V gene: TRBV19
clone size: few
D gene: -
J gene: TRBJ1-4
CDR3 DNA: TGTGCCAGTAGTCCCAGGGACCTGGGGGAAAAACTGTTTTTT
CDR3 protein: CASSPRDLGEKLFF

V gene: TRBV6-5
clone size: -
D gene: TRBD1
J gene: TRBJ1-6
CDR3 DNA: TGTGCCAGCAGGGGGACAGGGTATAATTCACCCCTCCACTTT
CDR3 protein: CASRGTGYNSPLHF

V gene: TRBV6-4
clone size: few
D gene: -
J gene: TRBJ2-2
CDR3 DNA: TGTGCCAGCAGTGAATTTGGGACAAGAAACACCGGGGAGCTGTTTTTT
CDR3 protein: CASSEFGTRNTGELFF

V gene: TRBV18
clone size: -
D gene: TRBD2
J gene: TRBJ2-5
CDR3 DNA: TGTGCCAGCTCCCGCGCTGCGGCTAGCGGGCGAGGGACAGAGACCCAGTACTTC
CDR3 protein: CASSRAAASGRGTETQYF

V gene: TRBV5-1
clone size: -
D gene: -
J gene: TRBJ1-4
CDR3 DNA: TGCGCCAGCAGCTTGGCGGGGGGCGATGAAAAACTGTTTTTT
CDR3 protein: CASSLAGGDEKLFF

V gene: TRBV7-9
clone size: few
D gene: TRBD1
J gene: TRBJ1-6
CDR3 DNA: TGTGCCAGCAGCTCCCCGCAACAGGGGTCGGGGAATTCACCCCTCCACTTT
CDR3 protein: CASSSPQQGSGNSPLHF

V gene: TRBV30
clone size: -
D gene: TRBD1
J gene: TRBJ2-1
CDR3 DNA: TGTGCCTCGGCAGCTACAGGGACAGGGGGGCCGGATGAGCAGTTCTTC
CDR3 protein: CASAATGTGGPDEQFF

V gene: TRBV5-1
clone size: -
D gene: -
J gene: TRBJ2-5
CDR3 DNA: TGCGCCAGCAGCTTGGTCGGTCAGGCCCCAGAGACCCAGTACTTC
CDR3 protein: CASSLVGQAPETQYF

V gene: TRBV2
clone size: -
D gene: -
J gene: TRBJ1-1
CDR3 DNA: TGTGCCAGCAGCGAGGGCATGGAAGCTTTCTTT
CDR3 protein: CASSEGMEAFF

V gene: TRBV4-1
clone size: few
D gene: -
J gene: TRBJ2-1
CDR3 DNA: TGCGCCAGCAGCTCCTCGGACAGTACACCCTACAATGAGCAGTTCTTC
CDR3 protein: CASSSSDSTPYNEQFF

V gene: TRBV5-6
clone size: -
D gene: -
J gene: TRBJ2-7
CDR3 DNA: TGTGCCAGCAGCCCCGGGACGGAGGACTACGAGCAGTACTTC
CDR3 protein: CASSPGTEDYEQYF

V gene: TRBV2
clone size: -
D gene: TRBD1
J gene: TRBJ2-7
CDR3 DNA: TGTGCCAGCAGTGAACGTCGACAGGGAATCGAGCAGTACTTC
CDR3 protein: CASSERRQGIEQYF

V gene: TRBV5-6
clone size: few
D gene: -
J gene: TRBJ2-3
CDR3 DNA: TGTGCCAGCAGCTTGGCCGCGTGGGGCTCCACAGATACGCAGTATTTT
CDR3 protein: CASSLAAWGSTDTQYF

V gene: TRBV5-1
clone size: -
D gene: -
J gene: TRBJ1-1
CDR3 DNA: TGCGCCAGCAGCTTGGGGACAGATAACACTGAAGCTTTCTTT
CDR3 protein: CASSLGTDNTEAFF